The source of this T cell receptor beta chain is a study of monozygotic twins with inflammatory bowel disease. Addition of UMIs with a 6-nucleotide sample barcode was achieved by template switching. TCRdb derives one entry per CDR3 protein from the 5' RACE reads, leaving out DNA. This specimen shows under 150,000 distinct CDR3 sequences; the ten leading clones hold 2% to 3%. Germline loops: CDR1 LGHNA, CDR2 YNFKEQ. The CDR3 consists of 17 residues. This sequence joins TRBV4-2 and TRBJ1-4; lacking DNA, the TRBD1 call made by TCRdb goes unchecked. The TCR comes from a human donor with ulcerative colitis or Crohn's disease, or a healthy co-twin of an affected twin (not recorded which). The sequenced material came from blood. The CDR3 sequence is CASSQDPNTGGGEKLFF.